The next 10 T cell receptor beta chains were all read from a single sample in a study of blood T cell repertoires in COVID-19. Measured with immunoSEQ multiplex PCR; TCRdb has only the in-frame clones, and not every one. The table shows fewer than 350,000 clones, with approximately 91% occurring only once. The specimen was PBMCs or T cells enriched from blood (not recorded which). All receptors derive from a woman in her thirties or forties with acute COVID-19.

The V gene is TRBV6-5, the J gene TRBJ1-2; TRBD1 is a possible D gene (6 bases). Trimming pared 2 bases from V and 2 bases from J, leaving 12 bases between. The CDR3 runs to 15 residues. The germline V gene has CDR1 MNHEY and CDR2 SVGAGI. The CDR3 coding sequence is TGTGCCAGCAGTTACACCAGGGACAACAACTATGGCTACACCTTC. Translated: CASSYTRDNNYGYTF.

V is TRBV5-4 and J is TRBJ2-5; 8 nucleotides line up with TRBD2. There are 13 residues in the CDR3. The junction had 8 bases not matched to a gene; V was cut back by 4 bases and J by 9 bases. CDR1 SGHNT and CDR2 YYREEE come from the germline V gene (reference sequence). CDR3 protein: CASSLSRGDPQYF. The CDR3 coding sequence is TGTGCCAGCAGCCTTTCGCGGGGGGACCCCCAGTACTTC. The full variable domain, its missing parts supplied by reference TRBV5-4 and TRBJ2-5, is ETGVTQSPTHLIKTRGQQVTLRCSSQSGHNTVSWYQQALGQGPQFIFQYYREEENGRGNFPPRFSGLQFPNYSSELNVNALELDDSALYLCASSLSRGDPQYFGPGTRLLVL.

The chain employs TRBV30 and TRBJ1-6; 8 bases fit TRBD1. Losses at the gene ends were 5 bases for V and 7 bases for J; bases not matched to a gene: 4. The germline V gene has CDR1 GTSNPN and CDR2 SVGIG (reference sequence). The CDR3 spans 13 residues. Here the CDR3 reads CAWAGQGNSPLHF. CDR3 nucleotides: TGTGCCTGGGCCGGACAGGGAAATTCACCCCTCCACTTT. Full variable domain (remainder filled in from reference TRBV30 and TRBJ1-6): SQTIHQWPATLVQPVGSPLSLECTVEGTSNPNLYWYRQAAGRGLQLLFYSVGIGQISSEVPQNLSASRPQDRQFILSSKKLLLSDSGFYLCAWAGQGNSPLHFGNGTRLTVT.

This clone was recorded only once. This chain uses TRBV6-5 with TRBJ1-3; weak D call: TRBD1 (6 bases). With 3 bases removed from V and 0 bases from J, the gap between germline ends came to 12 bases. The CDR3 has 16 residues. Germline CDR1 reads MNHEY; CDR2 reads SVGAGI. The CDR3 region is CASSYGQLSSGNTIYF. CDR3 in DNA: TGTGCCAGCAGTTATGGACAGCTTAGCTCTGGAAACACCATATATTTT.

The rearrangement links TRBV9 to TRBJ1-5; no clear D gene. CDR1 SGDLS and CDR2 YYNGEE come from the germline V gene. The CDR3 has 14 residues. V lost 2 bases to trimming and J lost 1 base, with 7 bases between them. For the CDR3, the DNA is TGTGCCAGCAGCGTCGGCGGGAGCAATCAGCCCCAGCATTTT. Protein product: CASSVGGSNQPQHF.

The chain couples TRBV7-2 to TRBJ2-1; D is undetermined. CDR3 length: 13 residues. Trimming took off 6 bases at V and 6 bases at J, with 12 bases between the two ends. CDR1 is SGHTA and CDR2 is FQGNSA in the germline V gene. The CDR3, as DNA: TGTGCCAGCAGGGAACTACTTCGCAATGAGCAGTTCTTC. Its protein product is CASRELLRNEQFF.

The chain carries TRBV19 and TRBJ1-6; D unclear. The CDR3 covers 16 residues. Germline lookup yields CDR1 LNHDA and CDR2 SQIVND (reference sequence). V was trimmed by 3 bases and J by 9 bases, leaving 18 bases between them. The CDR3 DNA follows: TGTGCCAGTAGTATCCTCTCGGGAGGACGGATTTCACCCCTCCACTTT. Its translation is CASSILSGGRISPLHF.

The chain links TRBV11-2 to TRBJ2-1; 7 bases are shared with TRBD1. J was trimmed by 16 bases and V by 4 bases; bases with no gene match: 7. The CDR3 is 11 amino acids. Germline V lookup: CDR1 SGHAT, CDR2 FQNNGV. The CDR3 sequence: CASSSTGQPFF. The CDR3 bases are TGTGCCAGCAGCTCAACGGGACAGCCATTCTTC.

The chain employs TRBV7-3 and TRBJ1-3, with unresolved D. This CDR3 has 16 residues. Germline lookup yields CDR1 SGHTA and CDR2 FQGTGA. V lost 5 bases and J 0 bases, leaving 14 bases between the germline ends. The CDR3 region is CASSQMGSLSGNTIYF. The CDR3 DNA is TGTGCCAGCAGCCAAATGGGCTCCCTCTCTGGAAACACCATATATTTT.

V is TRBV28 and J is TRBJ1-1; D is perhaps TRBD1 (6 bases). V shed 2 bases and J shed 6 bases, with 16 bases lying between them. CDR1 is MDHEN and CDR2 is SYDVKM in the germline V gene. The CDR3 length is 15 residues. The CDR3 coding sequence is TGTGCCAGCAGTTTAGACGCCACAGGGTCGTCTGAAGCTTTCTTT. Its translation: CASSLDATGSSEAFF.